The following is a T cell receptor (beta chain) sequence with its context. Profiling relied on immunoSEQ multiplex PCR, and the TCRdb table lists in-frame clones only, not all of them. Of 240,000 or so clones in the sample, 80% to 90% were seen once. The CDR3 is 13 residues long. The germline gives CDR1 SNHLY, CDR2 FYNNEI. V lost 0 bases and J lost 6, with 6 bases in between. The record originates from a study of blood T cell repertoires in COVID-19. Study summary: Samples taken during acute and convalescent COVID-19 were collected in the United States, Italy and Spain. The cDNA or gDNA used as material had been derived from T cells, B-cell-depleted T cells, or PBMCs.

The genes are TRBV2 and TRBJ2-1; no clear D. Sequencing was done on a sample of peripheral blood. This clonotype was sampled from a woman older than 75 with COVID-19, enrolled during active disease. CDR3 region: CASSEAERNEQFF. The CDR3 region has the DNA TGTGCCAGCAGTGAAGCTGAGCGCAATGAGCAGTTCTTC.